This T cell receptor beta chain was sequenced for a study of identical twins. TCRdb called the 5' RACE reads again in MiXCR, with one record for every CDR3 protein. The sample holds hundreds of thousands of distinct CDR3 sequences; around 21% are singletons and the top ten take approximately 4.3%. The study, taken as a whole, reports: For monozygotic twins, models underestimated out-of-frame TCR alpha sharing.

The CDR3 is 17 amino acids. CDR1 is DFQATT, CDR2 SNEGSKA, per germline (reference sequence). In the case of this clonotype: No antigen is known for it. A read error may account for a junction end that differs from germline.

These data also formed part of another study, on T cells expressing NK-cell markers. That paper adds: It was from sorted CD3+CD56+NKG2C+, CD3+CD56+NKG2C- and CD3+CD56-NKG2C+ T cells that TCR beta repertoires came. Six donors carried dominant NKG2C+ clonotypes that made up roughly 1.0-7.0% of their CD8+ T cells. These clonotypes additionally ranked first within the CD3+CD56-NKG2C+ fraction of a few donors.

The sequence was collected from a woman between 18 and 29 years old in good health. The sample was PBMCs. The chain is built from TRBV20-1 and TRBJ2-4; possible D gene TRBD2, 7 bases. The CDR3 here is CCARVGGFGGRGNIQYF. CDR3 coding DNA: TGCTGTGCTAGAGTTGGGGGTTTCGGGGGGCGAGGAAACATTCAGTACTTC.